This TCR beta chain was recovered during a study of identical twins. The CDR3 sequence is 15 residues long. V lost 6 bases and J 2 bases, leaving 15 bases between the germline ends. TCRdb analysed the 5' RACE reads with MiXCR anew, one entry per CDR3 protein. The data contain 450,000 or so distinct CDR3 sequences, approximately 25% of them singletons. This sample also appeared in a second study, on T cells expressing NK-cell markers. That work states: It was sorted CD3+CD56-NKG2C+, CD3+CD56+NKG2C- and CD3+CD56+NKG2C+ T cells that provided the TCR beta repertoires.

The TCR was taken from a woman aged 18 to 35 in good health. The chain uses TRBV12-3 or TRBV12-4 and TRBJ2-3; the D is unclear. The sequenced sample was CD4+ T cells sorted from blood. This chain's CDR3 is CASSPDGRTTDTQYF. The CDR3 DNA is TGTGCCAGCAGCCCAGATGGACGGACCACAGATACGCAGTATTTT.